This TCR beta chain was obtained from a study of cytomegalovirus exposure and HLA in healthy donors. Study outcomes and limitations: Researchers counted around 150 TCR beta chains as cytomegalovirus-associated. In a later analysis, several top co-occurrence clusters appeared linked to parvovirus B19, influenza, CMV and Epstein-Barr virus. An ancestry cluster, one associated with Asian ancestry, reportedly showed fewer N-insertions than the roughly 610-donor mean in a later analysis.

This CDR3 has 13 amino acids. Per the germline V gene, CDR1 is SQVTM and CDR2 is ANQGSEA. The V gene lost 6 bases and the J gene lost 0 bases, with 12 bases spanning the gap. Healthy bone marrow donors made up the donors. A few counts support this clone. Its antigen remains unidentified. In the PCR, 60 Vbeta and 13 Jbeta primers were used. The table came from immunoSEQ multiplex PCR; TCRdb's copy has only in-frame clones and leaves some out. The sample includes 150,000 or so clones, around 75% of them seen just once. The sequence derives from a young man in good health and CMV-seropositive. The sample comprised PBMCs. This rearrangement joins TRBV29-1 to TRBJ2-7; D may be TRBD2 (6 bases). CDR3 residues: CSVHGTGSYEQYF. The CDR3 DNA is TGCAGCGTCCATGGGACTGGCTCCTACGAGCAGTACTTC.